The rows below give T cell receptor beta chains drawn from one sample of a study of CD8 T cells in Susac syndrome. TCRdb analysed the immunoSEQ multiplex PCR reads with MiXCR anew, one entry per CDR3 protein. Among 150,000 to 200,000 distinct CDR3 sequences, about 94% were seen once, and the ten largest hold around 0.14%. Sequences were obtained from CD4+ T cells from PBMCs. The receptors come from a human donor in good health. The CDR3 runs from the conserved cysteine through the conserved F or W. A D gene is named only where the DNA matches it firmly. Expanded clones are given a class, and other clones once, few, many or no size at all.

V,D,J,size,CDR3,DNA
TRBV27,NA,TRBJ1-2,NA,CASKQAGAVDGYTF,TGTGCCAGCAAGCAAGCAGGGGCAGTCGATGGCTACACCTTC
TRBV4-2,TRBD2,TRBJ2-1,NA,CASSHLSSGGYNEQFF,TGTGCCAGCAGCCACCTATCTAGCGGGGGGTACAATGAGCAGTTCTTC
TRBV4-2,NA,TRBJ2-1,NA,CASSPGAANEQFF,TGTGCCAGCAGCCCGGGGGCGGCCAATGAGCAGTTCTTC
TRBV18,TRBD1,TRBJ2-7,NA,CASSLGQGLSYEQYF,TGTGCCAGCTCACTGGGACAGGGCCTCTCCTACGAGCAGTACTTC
TRBV12-3/TRBV12-4,NA,TRBJ2-1,NA,CASSSSRGLDNEQFF,TGTGCCAGCAGTTCCTCCAGGGGTCTGGACAATGAGCAGTTCTTC
TRBV18,TRBD1,TRBJ1-1,NA,CASSPGQDGAFF,TGTGCCAGCTCACCTGGACAGGACGGCGCTTTCTTT
TRBV5-6,TRBD1,TRBJ1-2,NA,CASSFADRGSGYTF,TGTGCCAGCAGTTTTGCGGACAGGGGGTCGGGCTACACCTTC
TRBV3-1,NA,TRBJ2-2,NA,CASSLMLTGDGGELFF,TGTGCCAGCAGCCTCATGCTGACGGGGGATGGCGGGGAGCTGTTTTTT
TRBV7-3,TRBD2,TRBJ2-5,NA,CASSFVAGGQETQYF,TGTGCCAGCAGCTTCGTAGCGGGGGGCCAAGAGACCCAGTACTTC
TRBV3-1,NA,TRBJ1-1,NA,CASSHTMDMNTEAFF,TGTGCCAGCAGCCACACGATGGACATGAACACTGAAGCTTTCTTT
TRBV2,TRBD1,TRBJ1-6,few,CASSSTGDNSPLHF,TGTGCCAGCAGTTCGACAGGGGATAATTCACCCCTCCACTTT
TRBV30,NA,TRBJ2-5,NA,CAWSVRGPQYF,TGTGCCTGGAGTGTAAGAGGGCCCCAGTACTTC
TRBV5-4,NA,TRBJ2-5,NA,CASSLGGLGGETQYF,TGTGCCAGCAGCTTGGGGGGCCTTGGCGGAGAGACCCAGTACTTC
TRBV6-2/TRBV6-3,NA,TRBJ1-2,NA,CASSYSTESGYGYTF,TGTGCCAGCAGTTACTCTACAGAGAGCGGCTATGGCTACACCTTC
TRBV3-1,NA,TRBJ2-5,few,CASSQGSGQETQYF,TGTGCCAGCAGCCAGGGGAGCGGCCAAGAGACCCAGTACTTC
TRBV3-1,NA,TRBJ2-1,NA,CASSQDEREQFF,TGTGCCAGCAGCCAAGATGAGCGGGAGCAGTTCTTC
TRBV6-2/TRBV6-3,TRBD1,TRBJ2-7,NA,CATSRQGVYEQYF,TGTGCCACCTCCCGACAGGGTGTCTACGAGCAGTACTTC
TRBV5-1,NA,TRBJ1-1,NA,CASSLGAGGTEAFF,TGCGCCAGCAGCTTGGGCGCGGGAGGGACTGAAGCTTTCTTT
TRBV27,TRBD2,TRBJ2-7,NA,CASSSRSSGGAFEQYF,TGTGCCAGCAGTTCGCGATCTAGCGGGGGGGCTTTCGAGCAGTACTTC
TRBV9,TRBD2,TRBJ2-7,NA,CASSVRPTSGGNNEQYF,TGTGCCAGCAGCGTCCGACCAACTAGCGGGGGGAACAACGAGCAGTACTTC
TRBV15,NA,TRBJ1-5,NA,CATSIMRDQPQHF,TGTGCCACCAGCATTATGCGGGATCAGCCCCAGCATTTT
TRBV20-1,NA,TRBJ1-2,NA,CSAPRGLYGYTF,TGCAGTGCTCCGAGGGGGTTATATGGCTACACCTTC
TRBV29-1,TRBD2,TRBJ2-7,NA,CSVEAELAGNSYEQYF,TGCAGCGTTGAAGCCGAACTAGCGGGGAACTCCTACGAGCAGTACTTC
TRBV27,NA,TRBJ2-7,NA,CASSLLMAGEQYF,TGTGCCAGCAGTCTACTTATGGCAGGCGAGCAGTACTTC
TRBV27,NA,TRBJ1-4,NA,CASSHQGFAGEKLFF,TGTGCCAGCAGTCATCAGGGGTTTGCTGGTGAAAAACTGTTTTTT
TRBV6-2/TRBV6-3,NA,TRBJ2-5,NA,CASSQKGWYQETQYF,TGTGCCAGCAGTCAAAAGGGGTGGTACCAAGAGACCCAGTACTTC
TRBV24-1,TRBD1,TRBJ2-1,NA,CATSDSRQGTNEQFF,TGTGCCACCAGTGATTCCCGACAGGGAACTAATGAGCAGTTCTTC
TRBV4-2,TRBD2,TRBJ2-1,NA,CASSQDRASGGAGNEQFF,TGTGCCAGCAGCCAAGATCGGGCTAGCGGGGGGGCGGGGAATGAGCAGTTCTTC
TRBV27,NA,TRBJ1-6,once,CASSLVGVRSYNSPLHF,TGTGCCAGCAGTTTGGTGGGGGTCCGCTCCTATAATTCACCCCTCCACTTT
TRBV20-1,TRBD1,TRBJ1-6,NA,CSATRTGRNSPLHF,TGCAGTGCTACCAGGACAGGGAGAAATTCACCCCTCCACTTT
TRBV4-2,NA,TRBJ1-6,NA,CASSQEGDDRSPLHF,TGTGCCAGCAGCCAAGAAGGGGACGATAGGTCACCCCTCCACTTT
TRBV5-6,NA,TRBJ2-7,NA,CASSLEGDLWSSYEQYF,TGTGCCAGCAGCTTGGAGGGGGATCTTTGGAGCTCCTACGAGCAGTACTTC